A single sample gave rise to the 19 T cell receptor beta chains below, sequenced in a study of beta chain features in type 1 diabetes. Study-level points and caveats: When Type 1 diabetes patients were examined, their TCRB CDR3s proved moderately but significantly shorter in all four CD4+ subsets.

No antigen has been identified for these receptors. Sequencing targeted expressed TCRB transcripts, as all isolated RNA had been reverse transcribed. Assay: immunoSEQ multiplex PCR; the TCRdb copy retains only in-frame clones and omits some. The sample shows a few hundred thousand clones, about a sixth of them seen only once. The sequenced sample was naive CD4+ T cells from blood. These TCRs come from a man between 25 and 39 years old with type 1 diabetes.

The gene calls are TRBV9 and TRBJ1-2, with 7 positions matching TRBD1. Germline CDR1 reads SGDLS; CDR2 reads YYNGEE. V shed 3 bases and J 5 bases; nucleotides not matched to a gene: 10. The CDR3 totals 15 residues. The CDR3 protein is CASSEARQGGYGYTF. DNA of the CDR3: TGTGCCAGCAGCGAAGCCCGACAGGGCGGTTATGGCTACACCTTC.

This sequence joins TRBV5-1 and TRBJ2-6, with D tentatively TRBD1 (5 bases). Germline values: CDR1 SGHRS, CDR2 YFSETQ. With 6 bases removed from V and 4 bases from J, the gap between germline ends came to 11 bases. The CDR3 has 14 residues. The CDR3 protein is CASTLGAGANVLTF. The CDR3 DNA is TGCGCCAGCACCCTAGGGGCCGGGGCCAACGTCCTGACTTTC.

This clone was observed a few times. The rearrangement joins TRBV6-6 to TRBJ2-4; 7 bases agree with TRBD2. CDR1 is MNHNY, CDR2 SVGAGI, per germline (reference sequence). With V trimmed by 0 bases and J by 3 bases, 5 bases remained unmatched. The CDR3 spans 16 residues. The CDR3 sequence: CASSYSGGTNKNIQYF. CDR3 bases: TGTGCCAGCAGTTACTCGGGGGGGACTAACAAAAACATTCAGTACTTC.

This clone was detected once. V gene TRBV6-6 combines with J gene TRBJ1-1; D is unresolved. The CDR3 contains 15 residues. Trimming stripped 0 bases from V and 0 bases from J, with 8 bases between. The germline V gene encodes CDR1 MNHNY and CDR2 SVGAGI (reference sequence). The CDR3 DNA follows: TGTGCCAGCAGTTACTCGACCGACATGAACACTGAAGCTTTCTTT. Encoded protein: CASSYSTDMNTEAFF.

The chain uses TRBV25-1 and TRBJ2-1; D uncertain. V lost 4 bases, J lost 10 bases, and 11 bases lay in between. Germline values: CDR1 MGHDK, CDR2 SYGVNS. The CDR3 is 12 amino acids. Written as DNA, the CDR3 is TGTGCCAGCAGTGGAAGGAGTAACGAGCAGTTCTTC. Its translation: CASSGRSNEQFF.

This clone was observed a handful of times. V is TRBV29-1 and J is TRBJ2-7, with D possibly being TRBD1 or TRBD2 (5 bases each). Germline loops: CDR1 SQVTM, CDR2 ANQGSEA. The V gene lost 6 bases and the J gene lost 2 bases, with 11 bases spanning the gap. The CDR3 has 12 amino acids. Here the CDR3 reads CSVRRGAYEQYF. CDR3 nucleotides: TGCAGCGTGCGAAGAGGGGCCTACGAGCAGTACTTC.

This clone was recorded a few times. The chain has TRBV28 and TRBJ2-7; D is undetermined. The V end lost 7 bases, the J end lost 5 bases, and 12 bases lay between the germline ends. Germline V gives CDR1 MDHEN, CDR2 SYDVKM. This CDR3 is built from 12 residues. The CDR3, as DNA: TGTGCCAGCACCCTAGGGCACAACGAGCAGTACTTC. Amino acids: CASTLGHNEQYF.

The rearrangement joins TRBV21-1 to TRBJ2-5; the table calls TRBD1, which could not be checked here. TRBV21-1 is an annotated pseudogene. The CDR3 totals 15 residues. The CDR3 DNA reads TGTGCCAGCAGCTCCGGGACAGGGGAGGGAGAGACCCAGTACTTC. Translation: CASSSGTGEGETQYF.

The sample holds a few counts of this clone. The genes are TRBV29-1 and TRBJ2-1, with 9 bases matching TRBD2. Germline CDR1 reads SQVTM; CDR2 reads ANQGSEA. With V trimmed by 3 bases and J by 8 bases, 8 bases remained unmatched. This CDR3 region has 14 residues. This CDR3 reads CSVEVAGVWYEQFF. The CDR3 DNA reads as TGCAGCGTTGAGGTAGCGGGAGTTTGGTATGAGCAGTTCTTC.

V gene TRBV4-2 combines with J gene TRBJ2-6, with D possibly being TRBD2 (6 bases). Trimming removed 0 bases at V and 0 bases at J, with 15 bases between. CDR3 size: 19 residues. Germline CDR1 is LGHNA and CDR2 is YNFKEQ. Written as DNA, the CDR3 is TGTGCCAGCAGCCAAGATGCGGGCGGGGCTAGCTCTGGGGCCAACGTCCTGACTTTC. It yields the protein CASSQDAGGASSGANVLTF.

The V and J genes are TRBV5-1 and TRBJ2-3; TRBD2 matches at 8 bases. The CDR3 sequence is 13 residues long. Germline V lookup: CDR1 SGHRS, CDR2 YFSETQ. Trimming took 4 bases from V and 6 from J; bases not matched to a gene: 4. The CDR3 bases are TGCGCCAGCAGCCGGGAGGGTGGCGATACGCAGTATTTT. The encoded protein is CASSREGGDTQYF.

The chain carries TRBV19 and TRBJ2-4, with D uncertain. This CDR3 is 13 amino acids long. V was shortened by 6 bases and J by 0 bases, with 6 bases between the two germline ends. Germline-derived CDR1 and CDR2 are LNHDA and SQIVND (reference sequence). The CDR3 reads CASRPLAKNIQYF. The CDR3 nucleotides read TGTGCCAGTAGGCCACTAGCCAAAAACATTCAGTACTTC.

V usage is TRBV5-1 and J usage is TRBJ2-1; D not resolved. Germline CDR1 is SGHRS and CDR2 is YFSETQ. This CDR3 has 13 residues. The V and J ends lost 4 bases and 5 bases respectively, with 10 bases between them. The CDR3 nucleotides are TGCGCCAGCAGCATAGGGTCTAACAATGAGCAGTTCTTC. Translated, it gives CASSIGSNNEQFF.

Comments on this clone: Mismatch with germline at one junction end may stem from a read error. The gene calls are TRBV29-1 and TRBJ2-3; D unresolved. The CDR3 contains 13 residues. CDR1 and CDR2 from the germline V gene are SQVTM and ANQGSEA. The CDR3 bases are TGCAGCGGTGAAGTGGCGGGCACAGATACGCAGTATTTT. This codes for CSGEVAGTDTQYF.

The J gene is TRBJ2-1, the V gene TRBV4-1; 9 bases line up with TRBD2. CDR1 is MGHRA, CDR2 YSYEKL, per germline. J was trimmed by 3 bases and V by 5 bases; bases with no gene match: 11. The CDR3 extends over 17 amino acids. The CDR3 bases are TGCGCCAGCAGCTCGGGGGTAGCGGGAGTGGTCTACAATGAGCAGTTCTTC. As protein: CASSSGVAGVVYNEQFF.

J is TRBJ2-6 and V is TRBV28, with unresolved D. The CDR3 runs to 13 residues. Trimming cost V 10 bases and J 1 base, with 8 bases left between them. Germline V gene sequence: CDR1 MDHEN, CDR2 SYDVKM. CDR3 DNA sequence: TGTGCCACCGACACGTCTGGGGCCAACGTCCTGACTTTC. Protein sequence: CATDTSGANVLTF. Using reference TRBV28 and TRBJ2-6 for the parts outside the CDR3, the full variable domain is DVKVTQSSRYLVKRTGEKVFLECVQDMDHENMFWYRQDPGLGLRLIYFSYDVKMKEKGDIPEGYSVSREKKERFSLILESASTNQTSMYLCATDTSGANVLTFGAGSRLTVL.

V is TRBV4-3 and J is TRBJ1-2; D not certain. The CDR3 is made up of 13 amino acids. V gave up 3 bases and J gave up 0 bases, with 5 bases separating them. Germline CDR1 and CDR2: LGHNA and YSLEER. The CDR3 loop is CASSQGANYGYTF. The CDR3 DNA follows: TGCGCCAGCAGCCAGGGTGCTAACTATGGCTACACCTTC.

This chain joins TRBV9 and TRBJ2-5, with D hard to call. The ends were cut back, 0 bases at V and 3 bases at J, with 3 bases in the middle. The CDR3 loop spans 12 amino acids. In germline, CDR1 is SGDLS, CDR2 YYNGEE. The CDR3 nucleotides are TGTGCCAGCAGCGTAGCTAAAGAGACCCAGTACTTC. Translation gives CASSVAKETQYF. The variable domain in full, with the rest retrieved from reference TRBV9 and TRBJ2-5, is DSGVTQTPKHLITATGQRVTLRCSPRSGDLSVYWYQQSLDQGLQFLIQYYNGEERAKGNILERFSAQQFPDLHSELNLSSLELGDSALYFCASSVAKETQYFGPGTRLLVL.

The V and J genes are TRBV30 and TRBJ2-7, with 7 bases identical to TRBD1. Trimming cost V 2 bases and J 6 bases; bases outside gene matches: 7. The CDR3 length is 13 residues. Germline values: CDR1 GTSNPN, CDR2 SVGIG (reference sequence). CDR3 protein: CAWSRQGTGEQYF. The DNA of the CDR3 is TGTGCCTGGAGTAGACAGGGTACGGGCGAGCAGTACTTC.